The 16 T cell receptor beta chains given below trace back to one sample, sequenced in a study of naive and memory T cell subsets. The beta constant-region primer was an equimolar mix of two oligonucleotides covering TRBC1 and TRBC2. MiXCR, run by TCRdb on the UMI-ligation and nested PCR reads, gives a single entry per CDR3 protein. The data show 130,000 to 150,000 distinct CDR3 sequences, more than 15% seen once. The sample taken for sequencing was naive CD4+ T cells from blood. These receptors all come from a human donor in good health.

This clonotype was found a few times. In DNA, the CDR3 is TGTGCCAGCAGTGCCGACTATTACAATGAGCAGTTCTTC. It specifies CASSADYYNEQFF. The chain recombines TRBV12-3 or TRBV12-4 with TRBJ2-1; perhaps TRBD2 as D (5 bases). Trimming shortened V by 5 bases and J by 4 bases, and 9 bases separated the two germline ends. The CDR3 covers 13 residues.

The V and J genes are TRBV7-3 and TRBJ2-7; D is perhaps TRBD1 or TRBD2 (5 bases each). Germline assignment: CDR1 SGHTA and CDR2 FQGTGA. V was shortened by 3 bases and J by 1 base, with 10 bases between the two germline ends. The CDR3 covers 14 residues. CDR3 sequence reads: CASSLGPPSYEQYF. Here the CDR3 DNA reads TGTGCCAGCAGCTTGGGACCGCCTTCCTACGAGCAGTACTTC.

The chain links TRBV28 to TRBJ2-5, with D possibly TRBD2 on 6 matching bases. Trimming removed 6 bases at V and 5 bases at J, with 16 bases between. Germline V gene sequence: CDR1 MDHEN, CDR2 SYDVKM. The CDR3 totals 14 residues. CDR3 amino acids: CASRDPGGAETQYF. The DNA of the CDR3 is TGTGCCAGCAGAGATCCCGGGGGAGCGGAGACCCAGTACTTC.

The rearrangement uses TRBV12-3 or TRBV12-4 and TRBJ2-7; 7 nucleotides agree with TRBD1. The CDR3 extends over 15 amino acids. Trimming took 5 bases from V and 2 from J; bases not matched to a gene: 9. The CDR3 protein is CASSHPGTEAYEQYF. CDR3 DNA: TGTGCCAGCAGTCACCCGGGGACAGAAGCCTACGAGCAGTACTTC.

This chain links TRBV28 with TRBJ1-1, with D hard to call. This CDR3 spans 13 amino acids. Trimming removed 6 bases at V and 0 bases at J, with 8 bases between. Germline assignment: CDR1 MDHEN and CDR2 SYDVKM. CDR3 in amino acids: CASSLTMNTEAFF. The CDR3 DNA sequence: TGTGCCAGCAGCTTAACTATGAACACTGAAGCTTTCTTT.

This chain connects TRBV7-8 to TRBJ2-1, with D perhaps being TRBD1 or TRBD2 (6 bases each). Germline CDR1 SGHVS, CDR2 FQNEAQ. CDR3 length: 18 residues. V was pared by 5 bases and J by 8 bases, with 28 bases between. The CDR3 loop reads CASSLGAGLTARGDEQFF. The CDR3 DNA reads TGTGCCAGCAGCCTGGGGGCGGGGTTGACCGCCCGTGGGGATGAGCAGTTCTTC.

This clonotype appeared a few times. CDR3 nucleotide sequence: TGTGCCAGCAGCTTAGCGAGCGAGCAGTTCTTC. Protein: CASSLASEQFF. The rearrangement links TRBV7-2 to TRBJ2-1; D is uncertain. Trimming stripped 0 bases from V and 10 bases from J, with 4 bases between. The CDR3 has 11 residues. Germline V gene data show CDR1 as SGHTA and CDR2 as FQGNSA. Full variable domain (rest looked up from reference TRBV7-2 and TRBJ2-1): GAGVSQSPSNKVTEKGKDVELRCDPISGHTALYWYRQSLGQGLEFLIYFQGNSAPDKSGLPSDRFSAERTGGSVSTLTIQRTQQEDSAVYLCASSLASEQFFGPGTRLTVL.

This clonotype showed up just a few times. The rearrangement joins TRBV5-1 to TRBJ2-7, with TRBD1 matching 7 bases. Germline loops: CDR1 SGHRS, CDR2 YFSETQ. V was pared by 1 base and J by 3 bases, with 4 bases of the junction left unmatched. This CDR3 contains 14 residues. CDR3 in amino acids: CASSLTQGNYEQYF. In nucleotides, the CDR3 is TGCGCCAGCAGCTTGACACAGGGGAACTACGAGCAGTACTTC.

This clonotype was recorded at least ten times. The chain links TRBV29-1 to TRBJ1-5; D is perhaps TRBD1 (5 bases). Germline V gene sequence: CDR1 SQVTM, CDR2 ANQGSEA. This CDR3 is 12 amino acids long. V lost 4 bases to trimming and J lost 8 bases, with 12 bases between them. The CDR3: CSVGGEGKPQHF. In nucleotides, the CDR3 is TGCAGCGTTGGGGGGGAAGGCAAGCCCCAGCATTTT.

The CDR3 coding sequence is TGCAGTGCAACGACAGCAGACTATGGCTACACCTTC. It yields the protein CSATTADYGYTF. The rearrangement joins TRBV20-1 to TRBJ1-2, with TRBD1 as a possible D gene (5 bases). The CDR3 is made up of 12 amino acids. Trimming stripped 6 bases from V and 3 bases from J, with 11 bases between. Germline-derived CDR1 and CDR2 are DFQATT and SNEGSKA (reference sequence).

This clonotype has only a few counts. The chain has TRBV5-1 and TRBJ1-2; no reliable D call. V was clipped by 0 bases and J by 2 bases, with 8 bases between them. Germline CDR1 is SGHRS and CDR2 is YFSETQ. The CDR3 covers 14 residues. This CDR3 reads CASSLGQENYGYTF. CDR3 in DNA: TGCGCCAGCAGCTTGGGGCAGGAGAACTATGGCTACACCTTC.

The rearrangement links TRBV20-1 to TRBJ1-4; D gene ambiguous. This CDR3 is built from 13 residues. Germline CDR1 is DFQATT and CDR2 is SNEGSKA (reference sequence). With 0 bases removed from V and 4 bases from J, the gap between germline ends came to 6 bases. CDR3 loop: CSARDVRNEKLFF. CDR3 DNA sequence: TGCAGTGCTAGAGATGTCCGTAATGAAAAACTGTTTTTT.

This rearrangement joins TRBV18 to TRBJ2-7; D ambiguous. The V and J ends lost 2 bases and 0 bases respectively, with 8 bases between them. Germline CDR1 and CDR2: KGHSH and LQKENI. This CDR3 is 14 amino acids long. The CDR3 sequence is CASSPGDYSYEQYF. DNA of the CDR3: TGTGCCAGCTCACCAGGTGATTACTCCTACGAGCAGTACTTC.

A few counts support this clonotype. The gene calls are TRBV6-1 and TRBJ1-1; unclear D gene. The germline V and J ends were trimmed by 4 bases and 11 bases, with 14 bases remaining between them. Per the germline V gene, CDR1 is MNHNS and CDR2 is SASEGT. The CDR3 has 12 amino acids. CDR3 DNA sequence: TGTGCCAGCAGTGTGACGGGCTATGGGGCTTTCTTT. Its protein product is CASSVTGYGAFF.

The chain combines TRBV7-9 with TRBJ2-2; 12 positions match TRBD2. This CDR3 has 16 residues. The germline V gene encodes CDR1 SEHNR and CDR2 FQNEAQ (reference sequence). The V segment lost 5 bases and the J segment 7 bases; nucleotides outside the gene matches: 8. Here the CDR3 reads CASSRRLAGEGGELFF. The CDR3 DNA follows: TGTGCCAGCAGCCGTCGACTAGCGGGAGAGGGCGGGGAGCTGTTTTTT.

In this sample, this clonotype turned up a few times. The chain joins TRBV20-1 to TRBJ1-2, with D tentatively TRBD1 (6 bases). The V and J ends lost 6 bases and 4 bases respectively, with 9 bases between them. The length of the CDR3 is 11 residues. Germline lookup yields CDR1 DFQATT and CDR2 SNEGSKA (reference sequence). CDR3 amino acids: CSAPDSYGYTF. The CDR3, as DNA: TGCAGTGCCCCGGACAGCTATGGCTACACCTTC.